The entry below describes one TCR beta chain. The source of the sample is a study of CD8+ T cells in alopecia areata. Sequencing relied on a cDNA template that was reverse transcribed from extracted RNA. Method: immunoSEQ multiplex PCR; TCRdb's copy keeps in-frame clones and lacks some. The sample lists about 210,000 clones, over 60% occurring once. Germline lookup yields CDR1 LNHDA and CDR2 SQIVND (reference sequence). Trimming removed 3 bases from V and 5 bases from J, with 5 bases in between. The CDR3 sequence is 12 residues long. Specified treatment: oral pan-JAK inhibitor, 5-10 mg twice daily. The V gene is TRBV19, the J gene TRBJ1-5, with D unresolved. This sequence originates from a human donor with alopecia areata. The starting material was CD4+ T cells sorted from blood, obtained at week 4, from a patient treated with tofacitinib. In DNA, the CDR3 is TGTGCCAGTAGTATGAAAGATCAGCCCCAGCATTTT. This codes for CASSMKDQPQHF.